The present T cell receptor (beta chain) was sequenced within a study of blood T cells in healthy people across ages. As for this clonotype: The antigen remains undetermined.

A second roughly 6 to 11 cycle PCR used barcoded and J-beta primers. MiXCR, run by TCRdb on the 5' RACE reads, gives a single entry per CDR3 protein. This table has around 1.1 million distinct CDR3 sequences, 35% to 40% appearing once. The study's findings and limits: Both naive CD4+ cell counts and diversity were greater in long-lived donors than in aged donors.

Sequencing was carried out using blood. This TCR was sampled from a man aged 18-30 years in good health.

The CDR3 nucleotides read TGTGCCAGCAGCGGACCCGGGACTAGCGGGGTGAATGAGCAGTTCTTC. The encoded protein is CASSGPGTSGVNEQFF. The V gene is TRBV13, the J gene TRBJ2-1; TRBD2 agrees at 13 bases. The junction had 8 bases not matched to a gene; V was cut back by 5 bases and J by 7 bases. The CDR3 totals 16 residues. Germline CDR1 and CDR2: PRHDT and FYEKMQ (reference sequence).